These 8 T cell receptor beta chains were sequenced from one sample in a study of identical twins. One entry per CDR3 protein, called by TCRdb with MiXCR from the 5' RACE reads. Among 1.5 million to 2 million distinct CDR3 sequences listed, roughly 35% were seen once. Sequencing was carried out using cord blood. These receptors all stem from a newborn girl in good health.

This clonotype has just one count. The CDR3: CASSLQGDVQETQYF. CDR3 coding DNA: TGTGCCAGCAGCTTACAGGGGGATGTGCAAGAGACCCAGTACTTC. The chain has TRBV11-2 and TRBJ2-5; 7 nucleotides match TRBD1. The trim removed 2 bases at V and 2 bases at J, leaving 5 bases unmatched. The V gene's germline CDR1 is SGHAT and CDR2 FQNNGV. The CDR3 runs to 15 residues.

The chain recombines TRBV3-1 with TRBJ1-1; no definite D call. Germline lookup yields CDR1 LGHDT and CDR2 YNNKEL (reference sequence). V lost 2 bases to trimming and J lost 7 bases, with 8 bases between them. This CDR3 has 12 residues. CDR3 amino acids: CASSQQDGEAFF. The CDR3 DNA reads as TGTGCCAGCAGCCAACAGGACGGTGAAGCTTTCTTT. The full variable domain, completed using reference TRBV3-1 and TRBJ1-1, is DTAVSQTPKYLVTQMGNDKSIKCEQNLGHDTMYWYKQDSKKFLKIMFSYNNKELIINETVPNRFSPKSPDKAHLNLHINSLELGDSAVYFCASSQQDGEAFFGQGTRLTVV.

Here the CDR3 reads CASSEYRGPGYGYTF. CDR3 DNA: TGTGCCAGCAGTGAATACAGGGGGCCTGGCTATGGCTACACCTTC. This chain joins TRBV6-1 and TRBJ1-2; 9 nucleotides align to TRBD1. The CDR3 sequence is 15 residues long. J lost 4 bases, V lost 2 bases, and 5 bases had no gene match. Germline values: CDR1 MNHNS, CDR2 SASEGT.

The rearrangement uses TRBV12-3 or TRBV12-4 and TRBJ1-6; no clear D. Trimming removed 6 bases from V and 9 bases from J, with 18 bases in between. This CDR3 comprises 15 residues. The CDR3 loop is CASSRDGGRGSPLHF. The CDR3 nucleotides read TGTGCCAGCAGCCGCGACGGAGGCCGTGGTTCACCCCTCCACTTT.

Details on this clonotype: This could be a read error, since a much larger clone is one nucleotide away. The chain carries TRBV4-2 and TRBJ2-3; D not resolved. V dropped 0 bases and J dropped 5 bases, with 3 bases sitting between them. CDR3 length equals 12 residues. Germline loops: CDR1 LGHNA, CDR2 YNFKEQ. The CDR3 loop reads CASSQDKDTQYF. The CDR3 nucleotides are TGTGCCAGCAGCCAAGACAAAGATACGCAGTATTTT.

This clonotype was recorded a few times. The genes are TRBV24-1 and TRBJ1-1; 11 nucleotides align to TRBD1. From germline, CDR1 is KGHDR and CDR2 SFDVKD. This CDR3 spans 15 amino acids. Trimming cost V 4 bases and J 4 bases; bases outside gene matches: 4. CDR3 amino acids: CATSDPGQGATEAFF. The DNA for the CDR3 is TGTGCCACCAGTGACCCCGGACAGGGGGCCACTGAAGCTTTCTTT.

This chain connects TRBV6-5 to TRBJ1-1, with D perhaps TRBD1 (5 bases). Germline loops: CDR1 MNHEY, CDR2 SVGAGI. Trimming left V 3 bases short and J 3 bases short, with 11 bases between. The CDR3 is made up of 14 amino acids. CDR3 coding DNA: TGTGCCAGCAGTTATGACCAGGGACACACTGAAGCTTTCTTT. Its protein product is CASSYDQGHTEAFF.

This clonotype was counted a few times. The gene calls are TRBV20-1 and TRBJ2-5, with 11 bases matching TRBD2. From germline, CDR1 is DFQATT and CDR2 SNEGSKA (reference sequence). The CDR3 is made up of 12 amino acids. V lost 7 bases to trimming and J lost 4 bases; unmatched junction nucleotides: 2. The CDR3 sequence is CSVTSGRETQYF. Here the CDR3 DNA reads TGCAGTGTTACTAGCGGGAGAGAGACCCAGTACTTC.